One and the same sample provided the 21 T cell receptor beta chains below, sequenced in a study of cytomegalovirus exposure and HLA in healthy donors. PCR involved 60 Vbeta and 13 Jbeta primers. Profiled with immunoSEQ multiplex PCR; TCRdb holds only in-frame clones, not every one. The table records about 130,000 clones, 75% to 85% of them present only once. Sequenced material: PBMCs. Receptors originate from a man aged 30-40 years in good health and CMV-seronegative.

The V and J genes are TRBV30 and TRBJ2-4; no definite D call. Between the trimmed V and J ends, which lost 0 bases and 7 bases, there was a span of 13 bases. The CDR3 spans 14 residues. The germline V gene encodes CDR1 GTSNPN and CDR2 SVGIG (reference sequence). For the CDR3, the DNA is TGTGCCTGGAGTGTAGCAGGCCCTTGGAACATTCAGTACTTC. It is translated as CAWSVAGPWNIQYF.

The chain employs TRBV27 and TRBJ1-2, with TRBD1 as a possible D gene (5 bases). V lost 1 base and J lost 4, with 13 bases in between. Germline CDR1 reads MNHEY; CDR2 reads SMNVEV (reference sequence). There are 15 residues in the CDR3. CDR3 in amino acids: CASSLWGDGTYGYTF. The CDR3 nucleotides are TGTGCCAGCAGTTTATGGGGGGATGGGACCTATGGCTACACCTTC.

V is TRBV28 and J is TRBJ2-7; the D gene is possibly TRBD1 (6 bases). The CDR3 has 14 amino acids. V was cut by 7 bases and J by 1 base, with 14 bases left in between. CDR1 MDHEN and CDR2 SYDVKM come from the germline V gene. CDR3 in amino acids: CASTLDRPSYEQYF. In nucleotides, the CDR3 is TGTGCCAGCACCCTCGACAGGCCGTCCTACGAGCAGTACTTC.

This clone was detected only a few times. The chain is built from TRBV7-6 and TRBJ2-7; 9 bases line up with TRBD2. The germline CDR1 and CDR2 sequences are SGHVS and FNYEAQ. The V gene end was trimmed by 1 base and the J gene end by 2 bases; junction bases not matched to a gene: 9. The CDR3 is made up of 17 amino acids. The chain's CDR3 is CASSLGATSGLAYEQYF. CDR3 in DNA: TGTGCCAGCAGCTTAGGTGCGACTAGCGGCCTCGCCTACGAGCAGTACTTC.

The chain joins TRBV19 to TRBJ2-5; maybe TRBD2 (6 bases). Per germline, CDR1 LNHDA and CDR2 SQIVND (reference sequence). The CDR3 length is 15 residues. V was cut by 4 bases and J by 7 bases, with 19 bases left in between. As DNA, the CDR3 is TGTGCCAGTAGTACTAGCCTATTTACCGGGGGGACCCAGTACTTC. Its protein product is CASSTSLFTGGTQYF.

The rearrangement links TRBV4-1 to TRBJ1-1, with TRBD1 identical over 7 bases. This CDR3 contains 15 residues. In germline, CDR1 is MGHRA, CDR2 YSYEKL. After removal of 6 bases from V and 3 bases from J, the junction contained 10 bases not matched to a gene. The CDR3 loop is CASRLEQGSYTEAFF. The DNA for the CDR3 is TGCGCCAGCAGACTGGAACAGGGGTCGTACACTGAAGCTTTCTTT.

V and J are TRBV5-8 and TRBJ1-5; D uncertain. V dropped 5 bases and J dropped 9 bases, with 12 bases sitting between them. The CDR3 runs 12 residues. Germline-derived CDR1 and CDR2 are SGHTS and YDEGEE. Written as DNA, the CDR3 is TGTGCCAGCAGGGATGGAGGTTGGCCCCAGCATTTT. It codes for CASRDGGWPQHF.

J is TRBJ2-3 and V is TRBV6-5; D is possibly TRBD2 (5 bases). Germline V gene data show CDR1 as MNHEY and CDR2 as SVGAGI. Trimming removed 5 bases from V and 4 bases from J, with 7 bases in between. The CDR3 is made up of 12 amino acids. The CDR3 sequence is CASSAGADTQYF. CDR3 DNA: TGTGCCAGCAGTGCGGGTGCAGATACGCAGTATTTT.

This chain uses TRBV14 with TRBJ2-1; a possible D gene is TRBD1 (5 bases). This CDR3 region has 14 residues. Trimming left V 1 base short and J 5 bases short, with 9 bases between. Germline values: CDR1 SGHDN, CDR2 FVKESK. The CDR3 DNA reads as TGTGCCAGCAGCCAAGGGGGCTGGGACAATGAGCAGTTCTTC. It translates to CASSQGGWDNEQFF.

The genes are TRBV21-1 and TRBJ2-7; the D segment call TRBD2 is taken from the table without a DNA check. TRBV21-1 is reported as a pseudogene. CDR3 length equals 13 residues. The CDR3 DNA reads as TGTGCCAGCAGCAATGGGGGGAGGAACGAGCAGTACTTC. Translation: CASSNGGRNEQYF.

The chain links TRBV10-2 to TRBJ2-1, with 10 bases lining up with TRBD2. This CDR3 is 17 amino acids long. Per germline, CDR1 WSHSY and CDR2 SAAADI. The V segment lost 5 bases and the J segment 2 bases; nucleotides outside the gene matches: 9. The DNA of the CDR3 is TGCGCCAGCAGTATCCTAGCGGGAGAAGACCCCTACAATGAGCAGTTCTTC. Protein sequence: CASSILAGEDPYNEQFF.

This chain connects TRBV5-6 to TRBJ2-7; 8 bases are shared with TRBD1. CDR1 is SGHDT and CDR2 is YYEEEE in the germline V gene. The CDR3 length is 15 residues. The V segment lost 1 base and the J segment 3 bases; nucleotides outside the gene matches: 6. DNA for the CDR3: TGTGCCAGCAGCTTGAGCCCAGGGGGCTTCTACGAGCAGTACTTC. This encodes CASSLSPGGFYEQYF.

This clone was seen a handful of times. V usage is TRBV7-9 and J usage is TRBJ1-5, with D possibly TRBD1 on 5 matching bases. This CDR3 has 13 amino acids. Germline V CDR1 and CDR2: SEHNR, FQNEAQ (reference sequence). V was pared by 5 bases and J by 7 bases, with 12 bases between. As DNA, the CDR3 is TGTGCCAGCAGCCCGCAGGGAATACAGCCCCAGCATTTT. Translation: CASSPQGIQPQHF.

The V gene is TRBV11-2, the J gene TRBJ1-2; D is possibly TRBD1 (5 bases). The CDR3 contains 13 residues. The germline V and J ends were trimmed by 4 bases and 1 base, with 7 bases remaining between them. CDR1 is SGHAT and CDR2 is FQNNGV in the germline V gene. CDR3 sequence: CASSSRVNYGYTF. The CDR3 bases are TGTGCCAGCAGCTCCAGGGTTAACTATGGCTACACCTTC.

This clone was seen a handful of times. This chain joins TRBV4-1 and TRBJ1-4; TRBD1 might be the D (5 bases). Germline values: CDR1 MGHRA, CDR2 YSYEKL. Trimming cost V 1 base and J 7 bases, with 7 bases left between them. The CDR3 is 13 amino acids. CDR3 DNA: TGCGCCAGCAGCCAAGTTGGGGCTGAAAAACTGTTTTTT. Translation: CASSQVGAEKLFF.

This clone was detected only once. DNA of the CDR3: TGTGCCATCAGTGAGACAGACAGCTATGGCTACACCTTC. Its protein is CAISETDSYGYTF. This chain links TRBV10-3 with TRBJ1-2, with D possibly being TRBD1 (5 bases). Looked up from germline, CDR1 is ENHRY and CDR2 is SYGVKD. V was clipped by 2 bases and J by 4 bases, with 8 bases between them. CDR3 length: 13 residues.

Here the CDR3 reads CATSRDPWQTSNQPQHF. The CDR3 nucleotides read TGTGCCACCAGCAGAGATCCTTGGCAGACAAGCAATCAGCCCCAGCATTTT. The chain links TRBV15 to TRBJ1-5; D unresolved. CDR1 is LNHNV, CDR2 YYDKDF, per germline (reference sequence). This CDR3 is built from 17 residues. The V end was cut by 0 bases, the J end by 1 base, with 13 bases between.

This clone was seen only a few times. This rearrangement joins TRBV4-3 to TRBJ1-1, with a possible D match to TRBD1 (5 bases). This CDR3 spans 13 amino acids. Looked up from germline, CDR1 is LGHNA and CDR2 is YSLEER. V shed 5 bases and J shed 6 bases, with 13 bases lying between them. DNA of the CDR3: TGCGCCAGCAGCGCCCAGGGAACCCCTGAAGCTTTCTTT. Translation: CASSAQGTPEAFF.

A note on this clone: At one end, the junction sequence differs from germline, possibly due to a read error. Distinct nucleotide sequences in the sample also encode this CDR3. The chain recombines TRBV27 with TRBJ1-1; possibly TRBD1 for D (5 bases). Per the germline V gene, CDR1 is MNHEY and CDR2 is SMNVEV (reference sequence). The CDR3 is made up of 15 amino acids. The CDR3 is CASSLSSTGNTEAFF. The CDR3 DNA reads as TGTGCCAGTAGTTTATCCTCTACAGGGAACACTGAAGCTTTCTTT.

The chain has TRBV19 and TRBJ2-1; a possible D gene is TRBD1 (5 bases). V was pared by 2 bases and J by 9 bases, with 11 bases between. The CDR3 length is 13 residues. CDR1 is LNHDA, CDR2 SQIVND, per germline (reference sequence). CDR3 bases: TGTGCCAGTAGTATACAGATTAGGGGTGAGCAGTTCTTC. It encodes CASSIQIRGEQFF.

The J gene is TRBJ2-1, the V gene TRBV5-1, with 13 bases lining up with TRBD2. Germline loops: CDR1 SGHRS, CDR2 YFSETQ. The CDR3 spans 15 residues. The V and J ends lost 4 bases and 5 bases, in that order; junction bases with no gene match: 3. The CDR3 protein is CASSMGTSGNNEQFF. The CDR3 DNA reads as TGCGCCAGCAGCATGGGGACTAGCGGGAACAATGAGCAGTTCTTC.